The source of this T cell receptor (beta chain) is a study of blood T cells in healthy people across ages. General study points: With age, beta diversity per million T cells declined roughly linearly, significantly by 35 to 40.

Combining a sample-barcoded 5' primer with a J-beta primer mix, a second PCR ran for about 6 to 11 cycles. Each cDNA molecule was tagged by a template-switch adaptor that had 12 random nucleotides. One entry per CDR3 protein results from TCRdb running MiXCR on the 5' RACE reads. This sample has 1.5 million to 2 million distinct CDR3 sequences, with roughly 27% found just once. To note about this clonotype: What it recognizes is unknown.

This CDR3 has 16 residues. With 4 bases removed from V and 0 bases from J, the gap between germline ends came to 18 bases. Germline CDR1 and CDR2: SQVTM and ANQGSEA. Material for sequencing was blood. This rearrangement joins TRBV29-1 to TRBJ1-1; D ambiguous. This sequence originates from a woman in her 30s in good health. In DNA form, the CDR3 reads TGCAGCGTTGGGGCATCTCCGGAATCCATGAACACTGAAGCTTTCTTT. This codes for CSVGASPESMNTEAFF. The full variable domain, rest sourced from reference TRBV29-1 and TRBJ1-1, is SAVISQKPSRDICQRGTSLTIQCQVDSQVTMMFWYRQQPGQSLTLIATANQGSEATYESGFVIDKFPISRPNLTFSTLTVSNMSPEDSSIYLCSVGASPESMNTEAFFGQGTRLTVV.